This T cell receptor (beta chain) was obtained from a study of control samples from healthy donors and cancer patients. The V gene's germline CDR1 is LGHNA and CDR2 YSLEER. CDR3 size: 18 residues. The V end lost 3 bases, the J end lost 0 bases, and 17 bases lay between the germline ends. Repertoires were generated with immunoSEQ multiplex PCR, while TCRdb's copy carries only in-frame clones and drops some. The sample has 180,000 or so clones; 80% to 95% are singletons. Source material: blood. This TCR came from a woman aged 55 to 70 in good health. V is TRBV4-3 and J is TRBJ1-4, with D possibly matching TRBD1 (6 bases). Here the CDR3 DNA reads TGCGCCAGCAGCCAGGCGACAGGCGGACTCGCAACTAATGAAAAACTGTTTTTT. This encodes CASSQATGGLATNEKLFF.